This T cell receptor (beta chain) was identified during a study of early stage breast cancer tumors listed by TCRdb under 2017. Broadly, across the study: Of the roughly 17 invasive breast tumors, 12 to 13 were found to be estrogen receptor-positive, progesterone receptor-positive and HER2-negative. Across all samples, a few million templates representing roughly 1,100,000 unique clonotypes were detected. About 65% of the 12 ER+/PR+/HER2- tumors were invasive ductal carcinomas, while the other four were invasive lobular carcinomas. On average, each sample got around 10-fold read coverage.

The study profiled bulk TCR beta-chain repertoires in matched peripheral blood, tumor and adjacent normal breast tissue taken from approximately 15 patients with early-stage breast cancer. Before surgery, roughly 4.5-11 mL of whole blood was collected into EDTA tubes and then processed within 2 hours. Ficoll-Paque centrifugation in SepMate-50 tubes was used to isolate peripheral blood mononuclear cells. PBMCs were cryopreserved in aliquots of roughly 1.8 to 4 million cells in roughly 90% FBS with about 10% DMSO and kept in liquid nitrogen. Genomic DNA was extracted with the Qiagen AllPrep DNA/RNA Mini kit. Every sample was amplified as two independent genomic DNA replicates, using approximately 0.54 ug for blood and roughly 1.6 ug for tumor or normal breast. Following the manufacturer's instructions, the ImmunoSeq Intro kit was used to carry out TCRB sequencing on genomic DNA. Multiplex PCR ran 25 to 35 cycles with proprietary primers and spike-in control sequences for absolute quantification. Single-end 150-bp reads were used to sequence an 87-bp fragment covering the CDR3 and the flanking V and J genes. Seven samples, each with two replicates, were multiplexed per lane of an Illumina MiSeq using version 3.0 chemistry. Under the source paper's analysis protocol: The vendor's proprietary pipeline processed the raw data and merged both replicates into a single result for each sample. A clonotype was defined as productive rearrangements that share the same V-gene family, CDR3 amino acid sequence and J-gene segment. Clonality was computed as 1 minus the normalized Shannon entropy (Pielou evenness) of TCRB abundances. To estimate T cell density, the total number of templates was divided by the input cell count, which was inferred from how much DNA went in. Recon was used with default parameters to estimate total repertoire diversity and clonality. Tumor-enriched clonotypes were defined as having over 0.1% abundance in tumor and at least 32-fold higher abundance than in normal breast. The immuneACCESS repertoire file appears here via TCRdb, limited to in-frame rearrangements. These files lack a portion of the clones; in checked studies, under half of the deficit traces to unresolved V genes, and the cause of the others is not known. V, J and clone size derive from that table, while D and trimming were established from the DNA sequence. In all, the sample holds around 53,000 clones, and approximately 90% of those were seen once. Of the sample, about 5% is held by the ten largest clones.

Including the terminal cysteine and phenylalanine, the CDR3 comprises 17 residues. Here the CDR3 DNA is all that survives: 51 bases in frame from base 1. From V the trimming removes 5 bases and from J it removes 0 bases, while the gene matches leave 10 bases of the junction unaccounted for. Taken from the germline V gene (reference sequence), the CDR1 and CDR2 loops are SEHNR and FQNEAQ. General study outcomes and caveats: Chain pairing and functional markers such as CD4, CD8 and FOXP3 were not captured by bulk genomic DNA sequencing of unsorted cells. Compared with adjacent normal breast tissue, tumors had roughly 2.5-fold higher T cell density and higher clonality. Repertoires from blood and normal breast were more alike than repertoires from blood and tumor, and in about 85% of the 16 patients, comparing each tissue with blood separated tumor from normal. Because the cohort was small, a breakdown by tumor subtype could not be done. Enriched TCRB sequences shared across patients were mostly commonly generated sequences, unlikely to play an important role in the tumor microenvironment.

This clone qualifies as medium-sized (0.01 to 0.1%). Its cognate antigen has yet to be identified. Qualities for individual bases were not recorded, and no much larger clone is one base off. Here the chain combines TRBV7-9 and TRBJ2-7; 10 bases in the junction line up with TRBD2. The clonotype comes from a person between 65 and 80 years old with breast cancer. Sequenced sample: blood. The CDR3 here reads CASSPATSGALSYEQYF. The DNA sequence is given as TGTGCCAGCAGCCCAGCAACTAGCGGGGCCCTCTCCTACGAGCAGTACTTC.